Shown below are 31 T cell receptor beta chains from a single sample sequenced in a study of blood T cell repertoires in COVID-19 (TCRdb year 2020). The library came from the immunoSEQ multiplex PCR assay. TCRdb re-hosts the immuneACCESS table, in-frame sequences only. Its copies lack some clones; in the studies checked, an unresolved V gene accounts for under half of them, and the cause for the rest is not known. Recorded for this sample are 200,000 to 250,000 clones; about nine tenths of them occurred a single time. Of the sample, around 0.87% is held by the ten largest clones. Sequencing was carried out using PBMCs or T cells enriched from blood (not recorded which). The receptors originated from a man aged 50-59 years who had been exposed to COVID-19.

The V call is TRBV3-1 (or the pseudogene TRBV3-2), the J call TRBJ1-1; D not certain. CDR1 is LGHDT, CDR2 YNNKEL, per germline (reference sequence). This CDR3 has 11 residues. With 3 bases removed from V and 11 bases from J, the gap between germline ends came to 10 bases. The CDR3 protein is CASSQAGMAFF. CDR3 nucleotides: TGTGCCAGCAGCCAGGCGGGGATGGCTTTCTTT.

This clone was detected only a few times. The chain combines TRBV2 with TRBJ1-3, with a possible D match to TRBD1 (5 bases). Germline V gene lookup returns CDR1 SNHLY and CDR2 FYNNEI. Deletions cut 8 bases from V and 1 base from J, with 9 bases between. The CDR3 loop spans 13 amino acids. For the CDR3, the DNA is TGTGCCAGCGTAAGGGGATCTGGAAACACCATATATTTT. This sequence encodes CASVRGSGNTIYF.

The rearrangement uses TRBV5-4 and TRBJ1-2; D is perhaps TRBD1 (5 bases). The CDR3 consists of 15 residues. V lost 1 base and J lost 6, with 16 bases in between. Per germline, CDR1 SGHNT and CDR2 YYREEE (reference sequence). This CDR3 is CASSLPHPGLDGYTF. CDR3 sequence (DNA): TGTGCCAGCAGCTTGCCTCACCCAGGGCTGGATGGCTACACCTTC.

The chain joins TRBV2 to TRBJ2-2, with TRBD1 matching over 11 bases. V was clipped by 6 bases and J by 7 bases; unmatched bases: 7. The CDR3 totals 15 residues. Germline-derived CDR1 and CDR2 are SNHLY and FYNNEI. The CDR3 sequence is CASRRTGGAGGELFF. CDR3 DNA: TGTGCCAGCAGGAGGACAGGGGGCGCCGGCGGGGAGCTGTTTTTT.

This sequence joins TRBV29-1 and TRBJ1-2, with a weak D call TRBD1 (5 bases). The CDR3 loop spans 11 amino acids. Germline loops: CDR1 SQVTM, CDR2 ANQGSEA. V was cut by 6 bases and J by 8 bases, with 13 bases left in between. This CDR3 reads CSVEGLGGYTF. CDR3 in DNA: TGCAGCGTAGAGGGACTGGGGGGCTACACCTTC.

V gene TRBV7-2 combines with J gene TRBJ1-2, with D possibly being TRBD1 (6 bases). The germline V gene encodes CDR1 SGHTA and CDR2 FQGNSA. Trimming took 5 bases from V and 5 from J, leaving 15 bases between them. This CDR3 spans 14 amino acids. CDR3 nucleotide sequence: TGTGCCAGCAGCAGCCGAGGGGGGGGATATGGCTACACCTTC. Encoded protein: CASSSRGGGYGYTF. Together with reference TRBV7-2 and TRBJ1-2, the CDR3 gives the full variable domain: GAGVSQSPSNKVTEKGKDVELRCDPISGHTALYWYRQSLGQGLEFLIYFQGNSAPDKSGLPSDRFSAERTGGSVSTLTIQRTQQEDSAVYLCASSSRGGGYGYTFGSGTRLTVV.

The chain couples TRBV14 to TRBJ2-3, with a weak D call TRBD1 (6 bases). Germline V lookup: CDR1 SGHDN, CDR2 FVKESK. V was trimmed by 0 bases and J by 3 bases, leaving 16 bases between them. CDR3 length: 17 amino acids. CDR3 sequence (DNA): TGTGCCAGCAGCCAAGAGAAAGATGGACAGCGGACAGATACGCAGTATTTT. Translation gives CASSQEKDGQRTDTQYF.

This rearrangement joins TRBV6-5 to TRBJ1-5; 7 nucleotides line up with TRBD1. After removal of 6 bases from V and 4 bases from J, the junction contained 3 bases not matched to a gene. This CDR3 is built from 13 residues. Per the germline V gene, CDR1 is MNHEY and CDR2 is SVGAGI. For the CDR3, the DNA is TGTGCCAGCAGAAGACAGGGAAATCAGCCCCAGCATTTT. It yields the protein CASRRQGNQPQHF.

This clone was observed once. V is TRBV5-6 and J is TRBJ2-1; D unclear. Between the trimmed V and J ends, which lost 4 bases and 5 bases, there was a span of 13 bases. This CDR3 spans 14 amino acids. The V gene's germline CDR1 is SGHDT and CDR2 YYEEEE. The CDR3 loop reads CASSPQLIHNEQFF. CDR3 nucleotides: TGTGCCAGCAGCCCCCAGTTGATTCACAATGAGCAGTTCTTC.

This chain links TRBV11-2 with TRBJ1-2; D gene unclear. CDR1 and CDR2 (germline): SGHAT, FQNNGV. The CDR3 is 12 residues long. Trimming took off 4 bases at V and 4 bases at J, with 7 bases between the two ends. CDR3 DNA: TGTGCCAGCAGCTCTGGACTCTATGGCTACACCTTC. This codes for CASSSGLYGYTF.

J is TRBJ1-6 and V is TRBV18; D is uncertain. This CDR3 spans 14 amino acids. Trimming took off 3 bases at V and 10 bases at J, with 13 bases between the two ends. In germline, CDR1 is KGHSH, CDR2 LQKENI. The CDR3 coding sequence is TGTGCCAGCTCACCCGTTGGCGGGGAGTCACCCCTCCACTTT. Amino acids: CASSPVGGESPLHF.

V is TRBV9 and J is TRBJ1-2, with 9 bases that match TRBD1. V was pared by 6 bases and J by 3 bases, with 6 bases of the junction left unmatched. Germline values: CDR1 SGDLS, CDR2 YYNGEE. The CDR3 runs 14 residues. CDR3 sequence (DNA): TGTGCCAGCACCACAGGGGGCGAGGACTATGGCTACACCTTC. This gives the protein CASTTGGEDYGYTF.

This clone was seen once. The chain employs TRBV27 and TRBJ2-7, with TRBD2 as a possible D gene (7 bases). Germline V CDR1 and CDR2: MNHEY, SMNVEV (reference sequence). CDR3 length: 14 amino acids. Trimming took 0 bases from V and 4 from J, leaving 10 bases between them. CDR3 loop: CASSLSGGLYEQYF. The DNA for the CDR3 is TGTGCCAGCAGTTTATCGGGGGGGCTGTACGAGCAGTACTTC.

V and J are TRBV11-3 and TRBJ2-1, with 8 positions matching TRBD2. There are 16 residues in the CDR3. Germline V gives CDR1 SGHNT, CDR2 YENEEA. With V trimmed by 1 base and J by 5 bases, 7 bases remained unmatched. DNA of the CDR3: TGTGCCAGCAGCTTAGGCTCTGGGCGGGGGGACAATGAGCAGTTCTTC. Translating gives CASSLGSGRGDNEQFF.

The chain is built from TRBV11-3 and TRBJ2-1, with D perhaps TRBD1 (7 bases). This CDR3 comprises 18 residues. Germline CDR1 is SGHNT and CDR2 is YENEEA. Between the trimmed V and J ends, which lost 5 bases and 1 base, there was a span of 21 bases. CDR3: CASSLGGTVIISYNEQFF. The CDR3 region has the DNA TGTGCCAGCAGCCTAGGGGGGACAGTAATTATTTCCTACAATGAGCAGTTCTTC.

J is TRBJ1-1 and V is TRBV7-9; 7 positions agree with TRBD1. Germline assignment: CDR1 SEHNR and CDR2 FQNEAQ (reference sequence). Losses at the gene ends were 5 bases for V and 0 bases for J; bases not matched to a gene: 3. The CDR3 covers 14 residues. The CDR3 region is CASSPTGMNTEAFF. DNA for the CDR3: TGTGCCAGCAGCCCGACAGGGATGAACACTGAAGCTTTCTTT.

This sequence joins TRBV3-1 (or the pseudogene TRBV3-2) and TRBJ2-3; 7 bases match TRBD2. The trim removed 2 bases at V and 5 bases at J, leaving 10 bases unmatched. CDR1 is LGHDT, CDR2 YNNKEL, per germline (reference sequence). The CDR3 has 16 amino acids. DNA of the CDR3: TGTGCCAGCAGCCAACAAGGTGGGCGGGAGAGAGATACGCAGTATTTT. Its translation is CASSQQGGRERDTQYF.

This clone was seen more than once but under ten times. The J gene is TRBJ1-3, the V gene TRBV7-2; no clear D. Germline CDR1 and CDR2: SGHTA and FQGNSA. The CDR3 length is 14 residues. V lost 5 bases, J lost 0 bases, and 8 bases lay in between. The CDR3 sequence is CASSAANSGNTIYF. Here the CDR3 DNA reads TGTGCCAGCAGCGCGGCCAACTCTGGAAACACCATATATTTT.

The chain is built from TRBV15 and TRBJ2-5, with 7 bases identical to TRBD2. Germline V gene sequence: CDR1 LNHNV, CDR2 YYDKDF (reference sequence). V dropped 1 base and J dropped 0; count of bases not matched to a gene: 2. The length of the CDR3 is 15 residues. DNA of the CDR3: TGTGCCACCAGCAGAGGTCTAGCGGACCAAGAGACCCAGTACTTC. It specifies CATSRGLADQETQYF.

The genes are TRBV28 and TRBJ1-1; D call uncertain. Trimming cost V 7 bases and J 5 bases, with 17 bases left between them. The CDR3 runs 14 residues. Germline CDR1 and CDR2: MDHEN and SYDVKM. The CDR3 sequence: CASTPNGEETEAFF. Here the CDR3 DNA reads TGTGCCAGCACCCCCAACGGAGAGGAGACTGAAGCTTTCTTT.

The gene calls are TRBV4-1 and TRBJ1-1; 9 positions agree with TRBD1. The V gene end was trimmed by 3 bases and the J gene end by 4 bases; junction bases not matched to a gene: 18. CDR3 length: 19 residues. Germline V lookup: CDR1 MGHRA, CDR2 YSYEKL. CDR3 bases: TGCGCCAGCAGCCAGGTCTTCCGGGACAGGGAGCGGGAGGGCACTGAAGCTTTCTTT. This encodes CASSQVFRDREREGTEAFF.

The gene calls are TRBV2 and TRBJ1-1, with D hard to call. The CDR3 contains 12 residues. The germline CDR1 and CDR2 sequences are SNHLY and FYNNEI. V was clipped by 1 base and J by 8 bases, with 8 bases between them. The DNA for the CDR3 is TGTGCCAGCAGTGAAGGGCGACTGGAAGCTTTCTTT. Amino acid sequence: CASSEGRLEAFF. The entire variable domain, with the rest obtained from reference TRBV2 and TRBJ1-1, is as follows: EPEVTQTPSHQVTQMGQEVILRCVPISNHLYFYWYRQILGQKVEFLVSFYNNEISEKSEIFDDQFSVERPDGSNFTLKIRSTKLEDSAMYFCASSEGRLEAFFGQGTRLTVV.

DNA for the CDR3: TGTGCCAGCAGCGTGCAGGGGGCGAGCACTGAAGCTTTCTTT. Encoded protein: CASSVQGASTEAFF. The chain uses TRBV9 and TRBJ1-1, with 8 bases that match TRBD1. CDR1 and CDR2 (germline): SGDLS, YYNGEE. Trimming cost V 2 bases and J 4 bases; bases outside gene matches: 4. The CDR3 spans 14 residues.

The rearrangement links TRBV5-1 to TRBJ2-1; weak D call: TRBD2 (6 bases). Trimming took off 2 bases at V and 10 bases at J, with 16 bases between the two ends. The CDR3 extends over 14 amino acids. Germline values: CDR1 SGHRS, CDR2 YFSETQ. CDR3 amino acids: CASSLAASGWEQFF. The CDR3 DNA sequence: TGCGCCAGCAGCTTAGCGGCGAGCGGGTGGGAGCAGTTCTTC.

The genes are TRBV28 and TRBJ2-7, with TRBD2 as a possible D gene (6 bases). V was clipped by 8 bases and J by 0 bases, with 17 bases between them. From germline, CDR1 is MDHEN and CDR2 SYDVKM. The CDR3 is made up of 15 amino acids. The CDR3 region is CASRVGGKGSYEQYV. The DNA for the CDR3 is TGTGCCAGCCGGGTGGGCGGGAAAGGCTCCTACGAGCAGTACGTC.

The chain uses TRBV5-1 and TRBJ1-1; 8 bases line up with TRBD1. V was pared by 3 bases and J by 1 base, with 5 bases of the junction left unmatched. The CDR3 covers 15 residues. Germline V gene data show CDR1 as SGHRS and CDR2 as YFSETQ. The CDR3 loop reads CASSSLGQGNTEAFF. CDR3 DNA sequence: TGCGCCAGCAGCTCTCTCGGACAGGGGAACACTGAAGCTTTCTTT.

The chain is built from TRBV28 and TRBJ2-2; a possible D gene is TRBD2 (6 bases). Germline V gene sequence: CDR1 MDHEN, CDR2 SYDVKM. With 6 bases removed from V and 5 bases from J, the gap between germline ends came to 22 bases. The CDR3 loop spans 17 amino acids. In DNA, the CDR3 is TGTGCCAGCAGCGTGGGTCCAGGTGGGGGGTTGACCGGGGAGCTGTTTTTT. Translation gives CASSVGPGGGLTGELFF.

This chain links TRBV2 with TRBJ1-5; TRBD1 is a possible D gene (5 bases). The V end was cut by 2 bases, the J end by 9 bases, with 8 bases between. Germline-derived CDR1 and CDR2 are SNHLY and FYNNEI. The CDR3 covers 12 residues. CDR3 nucleotide sequence: TGTGCCAGCAGTGAATACGGGGGGCCCCAGCATTTT. Translating it yields CASSEYGGPQHF. The variable domain in full, completed from reference TRBV2 and TRBJ1-5, reads EPEVTQTPSHQVTQMGQEVILRCVPISNHLYFYWYRQILGQKVEFLVSFYNNEISEKSEIFDDQFSVERPDGSNFTLKIRSTKLEDSAMYFCASSEYGGPQHFGDGTRLSIL.

This clone was counted once. The chain employs TRBV11-3 and TRBJ2-5; maybe TRBD1 (5 bases). The CDR3 consists of 14 residues. Trimming removed 1 base from V and 3 bases from J, with 9 bases in between. Germline V CDR1 and CDR2: SGHNT, YENEEA. CDR3 loop: CASSLGSREETQYF. The CDR3 DNA reads TGTGCCAGCAGCTTAGGATCCAGGGAAGAGACCCAGTACTTC.

The chain couples TRBV29-1 to TRBJ2-1, with TRBD1 matching over 8 bases. This CDR3 comprises 13 residues. The V and J ends lost 7 bases and 4 bases, in that order; junction bases with no gene match: 6. CDR1 and CDR2 (germline): SQVTM, ANQGSEA. The CDR3 loop reads CSAYRTGYNEQFF. The CDR3 coding sequence is TGCAGCGCCTATCGGACAGGGTACAATGAGCAGTTCTTC.

To note about this clone: Distinct nucleotide sequences in the sample also encode this CDR3. V is TRBV6-5 and J is TRBJ1-2; no reliable D call. In germline, CDR1 is MNHEY, CDR2 SVGAGI. V shed 3 bases and J shed 4 bases, with 12 bases lying between them. The CDR3 has 14 residues. For the CDR3, the DNA is TGTGCCAGCAGTTATGGTGGGCAGCCCTATGGCTACACCTTC. It yields the protein CASSYGGQPYGYTF.